The subject of this entry is one T cell receptor (beta chain). Assay: immunoSEQ multiplex PCR; the TCRdb copy retains only in-frame clones and omits some. This table has 220,000 or so clones, nearly 90% appearing once. This entry comes from a study of blood T cell repertoires in COVID-19. Study-wide context: The origin of the acute and convalescent COVID-19 samples was the United States, Italy and Spain. Sample material is recorded as cDNA or gDNA derived from T cells, B-cell-depleted T cells, or PBMCs.

Germline CDR1 and CDR2: SGHDN and FVKESK. The CDR3 loop spans 15 amino acids. Trimming stripped 4 bases from V and 8 bases from J, with 17 bases between. Everyone who took part was 18 to 89 years old, and they came from about two dozen US areas. Each participant's cohort was designated according to participant-reported clinical history. The chain recombines TRBV14 with TRBJ1-4; tentative D call: TRBD1 (5 bases). The sample taken for sequencing was PBMCs or T cells enriched from blood (not recorded which). The receptor was isolated from a man aged 30-40 years who had been exposed to COVID-19. As DNA, the CDR3 is TGTGCCAGCAGCCCTCCGGGACGGGGGGTAGAAAAACTGTTTTTT. As protein: CASSPPGRGVEKLFF.